The sequence of this T cell receptor (beta chain) was determined in a study of PD-L1 blockade in urothelial cancer. Looking at the study overall: Most patients, about 85% of the roughly 30, were males with bladder-origin cancer. Researchers found blood samples held a median of roughly 140,000 T cells. From 0 to 3 prior chemotherapy regimens had been given to the patients.

The germline V gene encodes CDR1 SGHRS and CDR2 YFSETQ. V shed 5 bases and J 7 bases; nucleotides not matched to a gene: 10. This CDR3 has 16 residues. As to time point: peripheral blood 6 weeks after treatment start. Added to each PCR by spiking were synthetic TCR analog templates. Measured with immunoSEQ multiplex PCR; TCRdb has only the in-frame clones, and not every one. The sample has 80,000 to 95,000 clones, roughly 83% seen once. The chain couples TRBV5-1 to TRBJ2-5; 14 bases are a match to TRBD2. This TCR was recovered from a man between 65 and 85 years old with urothelial cancer. The sequences come from PBMCs, collected around atezolizumab (anti-PD-L1) treatment. Here the CDR3 DNA reads TGCGCCAGCAGTCTACGGACTAGCGGGGGGACAGCGACCCAGTACTTC. As protein: CASSLRTSGGTATQYF.